This T cell receptor (beta chain) was observed in a study of cytomegalovirus exposure and HLA in healthy donors. General study points: In a later analysis, TCR beta V- and J-gene trimming was associated with a missense DCLRE1C variant. V segments that were indistinguishable, TRBV6-2 and TRBV6-3 among them, were omitted from analysis. The study put 150 or so TCR beta chains on its list as cytomegalovirus-associated.

Comment on this clone: The antigen is not known.

The PCR was carried out with 60 Vbeta primers and 13 Jbeta primers. Repertoires were generated with immunoSEQ multiplex PCR, while TCRdb's copy carries only in-frame clones and drops some. The sample has about 160,000 clones, approximately 88% seen once. Germline values: CDR1 SQVTM, CDR2 ANQGSEA. Trimming cost V 3 bases and J 4 bases; bases outside gene matches: 4. CDR3 size: 14 residues. The chain couples TRBV29-1 to TRBJ2-2; 8 nucleotides line up with TRBD2. Sample: PBMCs. This sequence originates from a boy aged 2 to 9 in good health and CMV-seronegative. Here the CDR3 reads CSVDASGSTGELFF. DNA of the CDR3: TGCAGCGTTGATGCGAGCGGGAGCACCGGGGAGCTGTTTTTT.